One sample yielded the 26 T cell receptor beta chains listed below, sequenced in a study of cytomegalovirus exposure and HLA in healthy donors (TCRdb year 2017). Library preparation employed the immunoSEQ multiplex PCR assay. For the multiplex PCR, a mixture combining 60 forward primers for TCR Vbeta segments and 13 reverse primers for TCR Jbeta segments was used. Held by TCRdb, this immuneACCESS table contains in-frame sequences only and omits some clones. Under half of the omission traces to an unresolved V gene where checked; the cause of the rest is unknown. The sample includes roughly 100,000 clones, with more than 60% observed a single time. The top ten hold about 8.6% of the sample. Sequencing was performed on PBMCs. These receptor sequences come from a woman between 40 and 50 years old in good health and CMV-seropositive.

The chain carries TRBV18 and TRBJ2-1, with 11 bases lining up with TRBD2. Per the germline V gene, CDR1 is KGHSH and CDR2 is LQKENI. Trimming at V came to 0 bases and at J to 5 bases, leaving 12 bases not matched to a gene. This CDR3 region has 19 residues. The CDR3: CASSPPVGLAGGANNEQFF. The CDR3 nucleotides read TGTGCCAGCTCACCACCGGTGGGGCTAGCGGGGGGCGCCAACAATGAGCAGTTCTTC.

This clone has only a few counts. The rearrangement uses TRBV19 and TRBJ2-1, with 9 bases matching TRBD2. Trimming took 7 bases from V and 5 from J; bases not matched to a gene: 6. The CDR3 runs to 14 residues. Germline V gives CDR1 LNHDA, CDR2 SQIVND (reference sequence). CDR3 protein: CASMDERGDNEQFF. CDR3 nucleotides: TGTGCCAGTATGGATGAGCGGGGGGACAATGAGCAGTTCTTC.

This sequence joins TRBV18 and TRBJ1-1, with 9 bases lining up with TRBD1. This CDR3 is 16 amino acids long. The V gene end was trimmed by 3 bases and the J gene end by 4 bases; junction bases not matched to a gene: 9. Germline lookup yields CDR1 KGHSH and CDR2 LQKENI. The CDR3 nucleotides are TGTGCCAGCTCACCCGCCTCGACAGGGGGGATCACTGAAGCTTTCTTT. This codes for CASSPASTGGITEAFF.

This clone was seen a single time. A read error may produce the germline difference seen at one junction end. At the DNA level, this CDR3 is encoded by other sequences in the same sample as well. The chain recombines TRBV10-3 with TRBJ1-2; 7 nucleotides agree with TRBD1. Per the germline V gene, CDR1 is ENHRY and CDR2 is SYGVKD. The CDR3 loop spans 15 amino acids. The CDR3, as DNA: TGTGCCATCAGTGAGAATGGGAACAGGGGCTATGGCTATACCTTC. Translating it yields CAISENGNRGYGYTF.

The chain is built from TRBV19 and TRBJ2-2; D possibly corresponds to TRBD1 (5 bases). From germline, CDR1 is LNHDA and CDR2 SQIVND (reference sequence). V was cut by 9 bases and J by 5 bases, with 19 bases left in between. This CDR3 has 15 amino acids. The CDR3, as DNA: TGTGCCAGCCAACTAAGGCCAGGGTCGACCGGGGAGCTGTTTTTT. It codes for CASQLRPGSTGELFF.

This chain links TRBV4-1 with TRBJ2-5; D uncertain. The J call may not be correct, given that the DNA end is closer to TRBJ2-7. This CDR3 spans 16 amino acids. Germline V CDR1 and CDR2: MGHRA, YSYEKL. The CDR3 here is CASSPLTGSSSYEQYF. CDR3 coding DNA: TGCGCCAGCAGCCCGCTGACGGGTTCGAGCTCCTACGAGCAGTACTTC.

The chain carries TRBV4-2 and TRBJ2-2; 8 nucleotides line up with TRBD2. V was pared by 0 bases and J by 7 bases, with 10 bases of the junction left unmatched. Per germline, CDR1 LGHNA and CDR2 YNFKEQ. The CDR3 length is 17 residues. CDR3 protein: CASSQEGTGRAGGELFF. CDR3 coding DNA: TGTGCCAGCAGCCAAGAAGGTACCGGGAGGGCCGGCGGGGAGCTGTTTTTT.

The chain has TRBV5-1 and TRBJ1-3; TRBD1 might be the D (6 bases). Germline V gives CDR1 SGHRS, CDR2 YFSETQ. There are 14 residues in the CDR3. Deletions cut 0 bases from V and 10 bases from J, with 14 bases between. CDR3 region: CASSLAGQTRTIYF. DNA of the CDR3: TGCGCCAGCAGCTTGGCCGGACAGACCCGGACCATATATTTT.

This chain uses TRBV2 with TRBJ2-5, with TRBD2 matching over 14 bases. This CDR3 region has 15 residues. V trimming: 6 bases; J trimming: 2 bases; junction bases outside the gene matches: 2. Germline assignment: CDR1 SNHLY and CDR2 FYNNEI. This CDR3 reads CASRRTSGGQETQYF. CDR3 in DNA: TGTGCCAGCAGGAGGACTAGCGGGGGGCAAGAGACCCAGTACTTC.

The chain is built from TRBV15 and TRBJ2-1; the D gene is possibly TRBD2 (6 bases). V lost 10 bases to trimming and J lost 0 bases, with 13 bases between them. Germline CDR1 and CDR2: LNHNV and YYDKDF (reference sequence). The CDR3 is 14 amino acids. CDR3 residues: CASVGDSSYNEQFF. CDR3 DNA sequence: TGTGCCAGTGTAGGGGACTCCTCCTACAATGAGCAGTTCTTC.

CDR3 protein: CASSQDLLEKLFF. In DNA, the CDR3 is TGCGCCAGCAGCCAAGATTTACTCGAAAAACTGTTTTTT. This rearrangement joins TRBV4-1 to TRBJ1-4, with D unclear. With 0 bases removed from V and 8 bases from J, the gap between germline ends came to 7 bases. Germline V gene sequence: CDR1 MGHRA, CDR2 YSYEKL. CDR3 length equals 13 residues.

CDR3 in DNA: TGCGCCAGCAGCCCTGAGTGGGGGGGGGATGAGCAGTTCTTC. This sequence encodes CASSPEWGGDEQFF. The gene calls are TRBV5-1 and TRBJ2-1; TRBD2 aligns across 7 bases. The CDR3 has 14 amino acids. Germline assignment: CDR1 SGHRS and CDR2 YFSETQ. The V and J ends lost 4 bases and 8 bases, in that order; junction bases with no gene match: 9.

The sample holds a few counts of this clone. The chain combines TRBV28 with TRBJ1-3; 7 nucleotides line up with TRBD1. Germline-derived CDR1 and CDR2 are MDHEN and SYDVKM. This CDR3 comprises 16 residues. With 2 bases clipped from V and 4 bases from J, the junction kept 8 bases outside the gene matches. The CDR3 bases are TGTGCCAGCAGTTTACCCCAACAGGGGTTCGGAAACACCATATATTTT. Translation gives CASSLPQQGFGNTIYF. The variable domain in full, with the rest retrieved from reference TRBV28 and TRBJ1-3, is DVKVTQSSRYLVKRTGEKVFLECVQDMDHENMFWYRQDPGLGLRLIYFSYDVKMKEKGDIPEGYSVSREKKERFSLILESASTNQTSMYLCASSLPQQGFGNTIYFGEGSWLTVV.

This chain joins TRBV27 and TRBJ1-5; D remains ambiguous. The germline gives CDR1 MNHEY, CDR2 SMNVEV (reference sequence). Trimming stripped 1 base from V and 9 bases from J, with 16 bases between. There are 15 residues in the CDR3. Here the CDR3 reads CASSLLGSRVGPQHF. The CDR3 nucleotides read TGTGCCAGCAGTTTATTGGGGAGTAGGGTAGGGCCCCAGCATTTT.

The count of this clone is one. V gene TRBV7-2 combines with J gene TRBJ1-5; D might be TRBD1 (6 bases). Germline CDR1 is SGHTA and CDR2 is FQGNSA. CDR3 length equals 14 residues. The V end was cut by 5 bases, the J end by 6 bases, with 14 bases between. CDR3 sequence reads: CASSTWGLSQPQHF. The CDR3 DNA sequence: TGTGCCAGCAGCACCTGGGGGCTGAGTCAGCCCCAGCATTTT.

CDR3 region: CASSFPNQGETQYF. CDR3 coding DNA: TGTGCCAGCAGCTTCCCTAATCAGGGAGAGACCCAGTACTTC. The chain has TRBV7-9 and TRBJ2-5, with TRBD1 as a possible D gene (5 bases). CDR1 SEHNR and CDR2 FQNEAQ come from the germline V gene (reference sequence). Trimming removed 3 bases at V and 4 bases at J, with 12 bases between. CDR3 size: 14 residues. Full variable domain (missing parts from reference TRBV7-9 and TRBJ2-5): DTGVSQNPRHKITKRGQNVTFRCDPISEHNRLYWYRQTLGQGPEFLTYFQNEAQLEKSRLLSDRFSAERPKGSFSTLEIQRTEQGDSAMYLCASSFPNQGETQYFGPGTRLLVL.

The chain uses TRBV6-1 and TRBJ1-3, with D possibly being TRBD1 (5 bases). Trimming stripped 0 bases from V and 7 bases from J, with 13 bases between. Germline CDR1 MNHNS, CDR2 SASEGT. The CDR3 sequence is 15 residues long. The CDR3 coding sequence is TGTGCCAGCAGTGAAGCAGGCCAGGGCCGGAACACCATATATTTT. Its protein is CASSEAGQGRNTIYF.

The V and J genes are TRBV5-6 and TRBJ1-2; 12 nucleotides match TRBD1. With V trimmed by 2 bases and J by 3 bases, 11 bases remained unmatched. This CDR3 spans 18 amino acids. The V gene's germline CDR1 is SGHDT and CDR2 YYEEEE. The CDR3 DNA sequence: TGTGCCAGCAGCTTCGAGCGGGACAGGGGGCGGTGGGACTATGGCTACACCTTC. Its translation: CASSFERDRGRWDYGYTF.

V and J are TRBV4-2 and TRBJ2-2; 9 positions agree with TRBD2. J was trimmed by 4 bases and V by 1 base; bases with no gene match: 4. Germline V gene data show CDR1 as LGHNA and CDR2 as YNFKEQ. The CDR3 is 16 amino acids. As DNA, the CDR3 is TGTGCCAGCAGCCAAGGGACTAGCGACAGCACCGGGGAGCTGTTTTTT. Encoded protein: CASSQGTSDSTGELFF.

The V call is TRBV4-3, the J call TRBJ2-7; a weak D match, TRBD2 (6 bases). CDR3 size: 15 residues. V was pared by 0 bases and J by 5 bases, with 14 bases between. From germline, CDR1 is LGHNA and CDR2 YSLEER. CDR3 nucleotide sequence: TGCGCCAGCAGCCAAGATCGGGGGTCGGGGGACGAGCAGTACTTC. This translates into CASSQDRGSGDEQYF.

This chain connects TRBV28 to TRBJ1-2; TRBD1 is a possible D gene (6 bases). From germline, CDR1 is MDHEN and CDR2 SYDVKM. The V gene lost 2 bases and the J gene lost 3 bases, with 13 bases spanning the gap. The CDR3 contains 15 residues. The CDR3 sequence is CASSLVAGAYYGYTF. The CDR3 DNA follows: TGTGCCAGCAGTTTAGTCGCGGGGGCCTACTATGGCTACACCTTC.

The chain recombines TRBV28 with TRBJ1-5; the D gene is possibly TRBD1 (5 bases). Germline V gene data show CDR1 as MDHEN and CDR2 as SYDVKM. The CDR3 spans 13 residues. The V end lost 3 bases, the J end lost 13 bases, and 16 bases lay between the germline ends. The CDR3 DNA follows: TGTGCCAGCAGTTTTGAATCCAGGGTTCCGCAGCATTTT. As protein: CASSFESRVPQHF.

The chain uses TRBV6-1 and TRBJ1-1, with D maybe TRBD1 (6 bases). The V end lost 3 bases, the J end lost 0 bases, and 14 bases lay between the germline ends. Germline V CDR1 and CDR2: MNHNS, SASEGT. CDR3 length equals 16 residues. The CDR3 DNA sequence: TGTGCCAGCAGTGAGCAGGGACATCACATGAACACTGAAGCTTTCTTT. It is translated as CASSEQGHHMNTEAFF.

The chain has TRBV10-1 and TRBJ2-5, with 9 bases identical to TRBD1. The germline V gene has CDR1 WNHNN and CDR2 SYGVQD (reference sequence). The CDR3 covers 16 residues. V was clipped by 3 bases and J by 4 bases; unmatched bases: 9. The CDR3 loop reads CASSEGTGWTVETQYF. The CDR3 nucleotides read TGCGCCAGCAGTGAAGGGACAGGGTGGACGGTAGAGACCCAGTACTTC.

This chain connects TRBV7-3 to TRBJ1-1, with a tentative D call TRBD1 (6 bases). This CDR3 has 15 amino acids. CDR1 and CDR2 (germline): SGHTA, FQGTGA. Trimming stripped 1 base from V and 1 base from J, with 10 bases between. The CDR3 loop is CASSLSPTGNTEAFF. CDR3 coding DNA: TGTGCCAGCAGCTTAAGTCCGACAGGGAACACTGAAGCTTTCTTT.

The chain couples TRBV19 to TRBJ2-2, with D possibly TRBD1 on 6 matching bases. Germline V gene data show CDR1 as LNHDA and CDR2 as SQIVND (reference sequence). V lost 5 bases and J 6 bases, leaving 16 bases between the germline ends. The CDR3 runs 15 residues. Here the CDR3 DNA reads TGTGCCAGTAGTTCTTCAACAGGGATCGCCGGGGAGCTGTTTTTT. It is translated as CASSSSTGIAGELFF.